This T cell receptor beta chain originates from a study of T cells in Graves' hyperthyroidism and ophthalmopathy. This clonotype turned up a few times. The CDR3 covers 14 residues. Germline assignment: CDR1 MGHRA and CDR2 YSYEKL. The V end was cut by 3 bases, the J end by 3 bases, with 11 bases between. The TCR beta CDR3 regions underwent amplification using RNA transcripts as the source. Researchers ran a first-round RT-PCR on the TCR CDR3 using the HTBI primer set. TCRdb called the multiplex PCR reads again in MiXCR, with one record for every CDR3 protein. The sample lists roughly 170,000 distinct CDR3 sequences, approximately 15% seen once, with 25% to 35% in the top ten.

Sequencing was carried out using blood. The V gene is TRBV4-1, the J gene TRBJ1-2; a possible D gene is TRBD1 (5 bases). The origin of this receptor is a woman aged 45-65 years with Graves' hyperthyroidism. This CDR3 reads CASSHPTGDYGYTF. CDR3 sequence (DNA): TGCGCCAGCAGCCACCCTACGGGGGACTATGGCTACACCTTC.